Sequencing of this T cell receptor beta chain was carried out in a study of T cell repertoires in cytomegalovirus infection. Overall study context: The authors used CMV epitopes that were HLA-C-restricted (recently identified) and HLA-B-restricted (well studied). It can be stated that public TCR beta signatures indicated CMV infection as well as a matching HLA type.

TCRdb passed the reads through MiXCR, listing each CDR3 protein once. The data hold about 740,000 distinct CDR3 sequences, with around 35% observed a single time. Trimming pared 5 bases from V and 1 base from J, leaving 11 bases between. The CDR3 covers 14 residues. This clonotype was seen only a few times. Antigen: not known. The rearrangement uses TRBV12-3 or TRBV12-4 and TRBJ1-1, with D possibly being TRBD1 (5 bases). The sequence came from a human donor in good health (CMV status not recorded). Some clones in this sample may be carry-over from other donors' samples. The sample in question was cultured PBMCs, obtained from culture after CMV antigen stimulation. CDR3 sequence (DNA): TGTGCCAGCAGTGCCAGGGCGGGGAACACTGAAGCTTTCTTT. Amino acid sequence: CASSARAGNTEAFF.